This T cell receptor (beta chain) was captured by sequencing in a study of T-cell reconstitution after alpha-beta-depleted transplantation in children. Whole-study results and caveats: Surviving thymic progenitors and recipient T cells were the source of high TCRbeta diversity at day 60 in some patients. Newly made T cells mostly supplied T-cell counts and diversity one year after transplant. As was reported, about two months after transplant, alpha-beta T cells came from several hundred expanded graft clones.

A TCRbeta library incorporating unique molecular identifiers was prepared. TCRdb reprocessed the PCR reads with MiXCR, giving one entry per CDR3 protein. Altogether 110,000 or so distinct CDR3 sequences are present, 6.4% being singletons, with the ten largest covering around 23%. In its sample, this clonotype was seen a few times. The antigen remains unidentified. Germline-derived CDR1 and CDR2 are SGDLS and YYNGEE. The CDR3 covers 19 residues. After removal of 4 bases from V and 0 bases from J, the junction contained 12 bases not matched to a gene. This TCR was sampled from a male patient aged 2 to 9 who had a stem cell transplant for acute lymphoblastic leukemia, so the T cells may come from the graft donor. The input for sequencing was PBMCs, mostly from graft donor cells, taken 360 days after TCRalphabeta/CD19-depleted stem cell transplant. This sequence joins TRBV9 and TRBJ2-1; TRBD2 matches at 11 bases. CDR3 nucleotides: TGTGCCAGCAGCAACTCCCTAGCGGGGGGCCAGAGCTCCTACAATGAGCAGTTCTTC. Its translation is CASSNSLAGGQSSYNEQFF.